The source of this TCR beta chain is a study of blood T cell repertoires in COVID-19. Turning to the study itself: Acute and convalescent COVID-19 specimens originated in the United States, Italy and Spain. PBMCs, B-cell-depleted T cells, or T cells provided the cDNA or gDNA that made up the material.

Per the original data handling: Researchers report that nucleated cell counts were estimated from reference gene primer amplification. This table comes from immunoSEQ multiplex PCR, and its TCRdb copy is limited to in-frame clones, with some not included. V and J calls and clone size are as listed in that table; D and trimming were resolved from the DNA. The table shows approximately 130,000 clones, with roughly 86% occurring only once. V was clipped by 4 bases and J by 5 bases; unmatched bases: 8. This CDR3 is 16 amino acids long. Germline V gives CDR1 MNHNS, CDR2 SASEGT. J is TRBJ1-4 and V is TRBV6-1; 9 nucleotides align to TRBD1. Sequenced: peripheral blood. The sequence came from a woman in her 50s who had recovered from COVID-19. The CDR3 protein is CASSAGQGTPNEKLFF. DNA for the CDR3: TGTGCCAGCAGTGCTGGACAGGGGACCCCGAATGAAAAACTGTTTTTT.